The clone carrying this T cell receptor beta chain was counted once. Its matching antigen is unknown. In chemo-refractory metastatic non-small-cell lung cancer, patients got ipilimumab CTLA-4 blockade together with focal radiation. Germline V gives CDR1 SGHAT, CDR2 FQDESV (reference sequence). This CDR3 spans 13 amino acids. V shed 8 bases and J shed 6 bases, with 14 bases lying between them. Measured with immunoSEQ multiplex PCR; TCRdb has only the in-frame clones, and not every one. Of tens of thousands of clones listed, approximately 82% are singletons. This entry comes from a study of radiotherapy plus CTLA-4 blockade in lung cancer. General study findings and limits: Dynamics of early blood T cell clones, together with interferon-beta, were reportedly the best predictors of response. There was expansion of tumor-derived TCR clones in blood after radiotherapy plus ipilimumab.

This chain links TRBV11-1 with TRBJ2-1; either TRBD1 or TRBD2 may fit D (5 bases each). The TCR originated in a human donor with non-small cell lung cancer that progressed on radiotherapy plus ipilimumab. This material consisted of peripheral blood, taken from a patient treated with radiotherapy plus ipilimumab. The CDR3 sequence: CASGRDRPNEQFF. The CDR3 nucleotides are TGTGCCAGCGGCCGGGACCGACCCAATGAGCAGTTCTTC.